A single TCR beta chain is shown here with its context. The antigen remains undetermined. The data stem from a study of T cells in Graves' hyperthyroidism and ophthalmopathy. J was trimmed by 5 bases and V by 6 bases; bases with no gene match: 11. This CDR3 region has 15 residues. TCR beta CDR3 region amplification was performed from RNA transcripts. First-round RT-PCR targeting the TCR CDR3 was performed with the HTBI primer set. One entry per CDR3 protein, called by TCRdb with MiXCR from the multiplex PCR reads. The repertoire has about 260,000 distinct CDR3 sequences, roughly 22% of them found once; the top ten carry around 65%. Each 10 ml fresh peripheral blood draw supplied the PBMCs. Study-wide findings and caveats: Ophthalmopathy could be told apart from stable hyperthyroidism with a 13 V-J model.

V gene TRBV12-3 or TRBV12-4 combines with J gene TRBJ2-5; 8 bases agree with TRBD1. The clonotype was recovered from a man aged 25 to 40 with Graves' ophthalmopathy. The sample taken for sequencing was blood. The CDR3 sequence: CASRKQTGVMETQYF. The CDR3 DNA sequence: TGTGCCAGCAGAAAACAGACAGGGGTTATGGAGACCCAGTACTTC.